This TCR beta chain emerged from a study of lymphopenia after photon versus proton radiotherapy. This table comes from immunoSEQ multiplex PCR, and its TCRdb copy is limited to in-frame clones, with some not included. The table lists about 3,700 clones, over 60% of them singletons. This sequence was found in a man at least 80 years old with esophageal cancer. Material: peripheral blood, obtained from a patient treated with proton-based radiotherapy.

The CDR3 sequence: CASSLALGLAGYEQYF. The CDR3 region has the DNA TGTGCCAGCAGCTTAGCTCTGGGGCTAGCGGGGTACGAGCAGTACTTC. The chain uses TRBV9 and TRBJ2-7; 9 positions agree with TRBD2. The CDR3 has 16 amino acids. CDR1 and CDR2 from the germline V gene are SGDLS and YYNGEE. V shed 4 bases and J 4 bases; nucleotides not matched to a gene: 12.